The present T cell receptor (beta chain) was sequenced within a study of cytomegalovirus exposure and HLA in healthy donors. Germline loops: CDR1 SGDLS, CDR2 YYNGEE. The CDR3 consists of 15 residues. Trimming stripped 0 bases from V and 0 bases from J, with 7 bases between. The PCR had 60 Vbeta and 13 Jbeta primers. Assay used: immunoSEQ multiplex PCR; TCRdb lists only in-frame clones, some missing. The table includes fewer than 250,000 clones, about four fifths detected once. Study-wide points: What TCR beta sequences reportedly achieved was accurate prediction of HLA-A and HLA-B alleles in most subjects.

With respect to this clone: No antigen is known for it.

The chain recombines TRBV9 with TRBJ2-1, with D perhaps TRBD2 (5 bases). The material sequenced was PBMCs. This receptor was identified in a woman aged 45 to 65 in good health and CMV-seropositive. Written as DNA, the CDR3 is TGTGCCAGCAGCGTAGCGGCGGGCTCCTACAATGAGCAGTTCTTC. The encoded protein is CASSVAAGSYNEQFF. The full variable domain, with the rest looked up from reference TRBV9 and TRBJ2-1, is DSGVTQTPKHLITATGQRVTLRCSPRSGDLSVYWYQQSLDQGLQFLIQYYNGEERAKGNILERFSAQQFPDLHSELNLSSLELGDSALYFCASSVAAGSYNEQFFGPGTRLTVL.